A selection of T cell receptor beta chains follows, all from one sample in a study of cytomegalovirus exposure and HLA in healthy donors. Using immunoSEQ multiplex PCR, the repertoire was profiled, and TCRdb retains in-frame clones only, with some absent. The sample carries around 300,000 clones, 87% recorded once. The sequenced sample was PBMCs. The receptors stem from a woman aged 30 to 39 in good health and CMV-seropositive. The CDR3 runs from the conserved cysteine through the conserved F or W. Each record gives: J gene, clone size, CDR3 length, D gene, V gene, CDR3 DNA, CDR3 protein. A D gene is named only where the DNA matches it firmly. Clone size is stated in some rows and not others, as once, few, many or a class when expanded.

J: TRBJ2-5; size: -; length: 14; D: -; V: TRBV9; DNA: TGTGCCAGCAGCGTAGAACCACTGCAGGAGACCCAGTACTTC; CDR3: CASSVEPLQETQYF
J: TRBJ2-1; size: once; length: 16; D: TRBD2; V: TRBV29-1; DNA: TGCAGCGTTGCGGGCGGGACTAGCGGGAGATCCGATGAGCAGTTCTTC; CDR3: CSVAGGTSGRSDEQFF
J: TRBJ2-5; size: few; length: 16; D: -; V: TRBV30; DNA: TGTGCCTGGAGTTCCGACCGAACAGGGATGCAAGAGACCCAGTACTTC; CDR3: CAWSSDRTGMQETQYF
J: TRBJ2-6; size: -; length: 15; D: -; V: TRBV15; DNA: TGTGCCACCAGCAGGACACACTCTGGGGCCAACGTCCTGACTTTC; CDR3: CATSRTHSGANVLTF
J: TRBJ2-1; size: -; length: 14; D: -; V: TRBV7-6; DNA: TGTGCCAGCAGCTTAGTGGGAACCTACAATGAGCAGTTCTTC; CDR3: CASSLVGTYNEQFF
J: TRBJ1-2; size: -; length: 10; D: -; V: TRBV6-1; DNA: TGTGCCAGCAGTGAAATTGGCTACACCTTC; CDR3: CASSEIGYTF
J: TRBJ1-5; size: -; length: 15; D: TRBD1; V: TRBV25-1; DNA: TGTGCCAGCAGTGATTCGACAGGGGACGGTCAGCCCCAGCATTTT; CDR3: CASSDSTGDGQPQHF
J: TRBJ1-5; size: -; length: 16; D: -; V: TRBV27; DNA: TGTGCCAGCAGGCGGGTTGGGGGAAGTCCCAATCAGCCCCAGCATTTT; CDR3: CASRRVGGSPNQPQHF
J: TRBJ1-2; size: -; length: 15; D: -; V: TRBV15; DNA: TGTGCCACCAGCAATAGAAAAGGAGGCCATTATGGCTACACCTTC; CDR3: CATSNRKGGHYGYTF
J: TRBJ1-2; size: -; length: 16; D: TRBD1; V: TRBV27; DNA: TGTGCCAGCAGTCGGCCAACAGGGGAGGGCTTTCGGGGCTACACCTTC; CDR3: CASSRPTGEGFRGYTF
J: TRBJ1-2; size: -; length: 14; D: -; V: TRBV4-3; DNA: TGCGCCAGCAGCCAAGATTCAGGGAACTATGGCTACACCTTC; CDR3: CASSQDSGNYGYTF
J: TRBJ2-1; size: -; length: 15; D: TRBD1; V: TRBV7-6; DNA: TGTGCCAGCAGCTTAGCGGACAGGGGAAGGAGTGAGCAGTTCTTC; CDR3: CASSLADRGRSEQFF
J: TRBJ1-2; size: few; length: 16; D: TRBD1; V: TRBV11-1; DNA: TGTGCCAGCAGTCTTGGATTGGGAGGACAGGGCTATGGCTACACCTTC; CDR3: CASSLGLGGQGYGYTF
J: TRBJ2-5; size: -; length: 15; D: TRBD2; V: TRBV5-1; DNA: TGCGCCAGCCGACTGCAACTAGCGGGAGGCGAGACCCAGTACTTC; CDR3: CASRLQLAGGETQYF
J: TRBJ1-3; size: few; length: 14; D: -; V: TRBV7-9; DNA: TGTGCCAGCAGCCCCCGGATAGAGGGAAACACCATATATTTT; CDR3: CASSPRIEGNTIYF
J: TRBJ2-7; size: -; length: 13; D: -; V: TRBV28; DNA: TGTGCCAGCACTTCCAATTCCCTACTCGAGCAGTACTTC; CDR3: CASTSNSLLEQYF
J: TRBJ1-5; size: -; length: 17; D: TRBD1; V: TRBV19; DNA: TGTGCCAGTAACCCCCGGACGGTGAGGGGGCGCAATCAGCCCCAGCATTTT; CDR3: CASNPRTVRGRNQPQHF
J: TRBJ2-3; size: -; length: 15; D: TRBD1; V: TRBV29-1; DNA: TGCAGCGGAAGAGGGGACAGGGCTGGCACAGATACGCAGTATTTT; CDR3: CSGRGDRAGTDTQYF
J: TRBJ2-7; size: -; length: 12; D: -; V: TRBV30; DNA: TGTGCCTGGAGCGGCGGAGCCTACGAGCAGTACTTC; CDR3: CAWSGGAYEQYF
J: TRBJ2-1; size: -; length: 15; D: -; V: TRBV28; DNA: TGTGCCAGCAGCGTTTTCAGTCAGAGGGGCAATGAGCAGTTCTTC; CDR3: CASSVFSQRGNEQFF
J: TRBJ2-3; size: -; length: 15; D: TRBD2; V: TRBV28; DNA: TGTGCCAGCAGCGAAGCGGGGCCACACACAGATACGCAGTATTTT; CDR3: CASSEAGPHTDTQYF
J: TRBJ2-6; size: -; length: 15; D: -; V: TRBV27; DNA: TGTGCCAGCAGGGACAGCCTCTCTGGGGCCAACGTCCTGACTTTC; CDR3: CASRDSLSGANVLTF
J: TRBJ1-1; size: -; length: 14; D: -; V: TRBV18; DNA: TGTGCCAGCTCACCACCGAGACGGAACACTGAAGCTTTCTTT; CDR3: CASSPPRRNTEAFF
J: TRBJ2-3; size: -; length: 14; D: -; V: TRBV29-1; DNA: TGCAGCGCTTATAGGAGTGGGACTGCAGATACGCAGTATTTT; CDR3: CSAYRSGTADTQYF
J: TRBJ1-3; size: -; length: 15; D: -; V: TRBV7-8; DNA: TGTGCCAGCAGCTTAGCCGGGCCTACTGGAAACACCATATATTTT; CDR3: CASSLAGPTGNTIYF
J: TRBJ2-3; size: -; length: 14; D: -; V: TRBV6-5; DNA: TGTGCCAGCAGTTTGAAACCGAGCACAGATACGCAGTATTTT; CDR3: CASSLKPSTDTQYF